These 4 T cell receptor beta chains were sequenced from one sample in a study of shared clonotypes between healthy human individuals. Sequenced by immunoSEQ multiplex PCR; TCRdb stores in-frame clones only, minus some. The repertoire consists of approximately 460,000 clones, with over 60% occurring once and the leading ten covering about 12%. Sequenced sample: PBMCs. All receptors derive from a woman aged 40-49 years in good health. Some clones in this sample may be carry-over from other donors' samples.

The chain combines TRBV6-5 with TRBJ2-7; D not resolved. With 7 bases removed from V and 1 base from J, the gap between germline ends came to 14 bases. Per the germline V gene, CDR1 is MNHEY and CDR2 is SVGAGI. The CDR3 contains 14 residues. The CDR3 protein is CASKNQDGSYEQYF. The CDR3, as DNA: TGTGCCAGCAAGAACCAGGACGGATCCTACGAGCAGTACTTC.

This clone has only one observation. A much larger clone differs by one base, so this may be a read error. The genes are TRBV2 and TRBJ2-7; 10 bases are a match to TRBD2. This CDR3 has 15 amino acids. Germline V gene data show CDR1 as SNHLY and CDR2 as FYNNEI. CDR3 nucleotide sequence: TGTGCCGTTGTGGGCCCTAGCGGGAGAGGGTACGGGCAGTACTTC. It specifies CAVVGPSGRGYGQYF.

The J gene is TRBJ2-7, the V gene TRBV4-2; 12 positions match TRBD2. Unmatched junction bases numbered 12, after V lost 4 bases and J lost 5 bases. Germline values: CDR1 LGHNA, CDR2 YNFKEQ. The CDR3 extends over 17 amino acids. The CDR3 sequence: CASSPGLGLAGNNEQYF. CDR3 sequence (DNA): TGTGCCAGCAGCCCCGGTCTGGGACTAGCGGGTAACAACGAGCAGTACTTC.

The chain recombines TRBV7-2 with TRBJ1-3, with 7 bases identical to TRBD1. J gave up 7 bases and V 5 bases, and 5 bases lay outside the gene matches. The CDR3 is 13 residues long. Germline V gene data show CDR1 as SGHTA and CDR2 as FQGNSA. CDR3 coding DNA: TGTGCCAGCAGCCTAGACAGGGTGAACACCATATATTTT. Its protein is CASSLDRVNTIYF. The whole variable domain, remainder taken from reference TRBV7-2 and TRBJ1-3, is GAGVSQSPSNKVTEKGKDVELRCDPISGHTALYWYRQSLGQGLEFLIYFQGNSAPDKSGLPSDRFSAERTGGSVSTLTIQRTQQEDSAVYLCASSLDRVNTIYFGEGSWLTVV.